Listed below are T cell receptor beta chains from one sample, sequenced in a study of read filtering for tumor transcriptome and immune sequencing. TCRdb called the reads again in MiXCR, with one record for every CDR3 protein. The data show about 50,000 distinct CDR3 sequences, with approximately 18% seen just once and approximately 15% held by the top ten. Specimen: a population of CD138-negative cells sorted from bone marrow. These receptors originate from a donor at least 40 years old with multiple myeloma. Each CDR3 is given with its conserved first and last residue. The order of the fields is clone size, D gene, V gene, J gene, CDR3 DNA, CDR3 protein. D genes are given only for firm matches. Only some rows state a clone size, as once, few, many or a class for expanded clones.

>many|.|TRBV21-1|TRBJ2-5
TGTGCCAGCAGCAAAGCGCTTCAGGGAACCCAAGAGACCCAGTACTTC
CASSKALQGTQETQYF
>.|TRBD1|TRBV5-1|TRBJ2-7
TGCGCCAGCAGTTCCAGACAGGGGGCGAGAAAGGTTTCCTACGAGCAGTACTTC
CASSSRQGARKVSYEQYF
>many|TRBD1|TRBV20-1|TRBJ2-2
TGCAGTGCTAGCAATCGGGACACAGGGGCCGGGGAGCTGTTTTTT
CSASNRDTGAGELFF
>many|TRBD2|TRBV20-1|TRBJ2-2
TGCAGTGCTAGCGGTCCGCGGGAGGGCGGCGGGGAGCTGTTTTTT
CSASGPREGGGELFF
>few|TRBD1|TRBV5-5|TRBJ2-7
TGTGCCAGCAGCTTGGCGGGACAGTACTCCTACGAGCAGTACTTC
CASSLAGQYSYEQYF
>many|TRBD2|TRBV9|TRBJ2-2
TGTGCCAGCAGCGGGTGGACTAGCGGGAACACCGGGGAGCTGTTTTTT
CASSGWTSGNTGELFF
>many|.|TRBV3-1|TRBJ1-1
TGTGCCAGCACCAAAGGAGGGACAACTGAAGCTTTCTTT
CASTKGGTTEAFF
>.|TRBD1|TRBV10-2|TRBJ1-1
TGCGCCAGCAGTGAGCCCGGCCACAGGGGGAGACTCACTGAAGCTTTCTTT
CASSEPGHRGRLTEAFF
>few|.|TRBV19|TRBJ2-5
TGTGCCAGTAGTATCAGGTCAGGGGGGACTCAAGAGACCCAGTACTTC
CASSIRSGGTQETQYF
>many|TRBD1|TRBV20-1|TRBJ2-5
TGCAGTGCTAGAACGGGGACAGCAGGCCAAGAGACCCAGTACTTC
CSARTGTAGQETQYF
>many|TRBD1|TRBV20-1|TRBJ1-1
TGCAGTGCTAGAGACCCGACAGGGGACACTGAAGCTTTCTTT
CSARDPTGDTEAFF
>many|.|TRBV4-1|TRBJ2-3
TGCGCCAGCAGCCAAGGACCAGCGGCGGATACGCAGTATTTT
CASSQGPAADTQYF
>many|TRBD2|TRBV7-2|TRBJ2-3
TGTGCCAGCAGCTACCTAGCGGGCAGCACAGATACGCAGTATTTT
CASSYLAGSTDTQYF
>many|TRBD1|TRBV2|TRBJ2-2
TGTGCCAGCAAAGGACAGGAAAACACCGGGGAGCTGTTTTTT
CASKGQENTGELFF
>many|.|TRBV7-9|TRBJ2-1
TGTGCCAGCAGCCCGGGGCCTTCCTACAATGAGCAGTTCTTC
CASSPGPSYNEQFF
>.|.|TRBV2|TRBJ1-5
TGTGCCAGCGGACGGGCGCACAATCAGCCCCAGCATTTT
CASGRAHNQPQHF
>few|TRBD2|TRBV30|TRBJ2-1
TGTGCCTGGAGTAAGGGACTAGCAGTATCGGATGAGCAGTTCTTC
CAWSKGLAVSDEQFF
>many|.|TRBV12-3/TRBV12-4|TRBJ1-4
TGTGCCAGCAGTCAAGGAGCAGTCGGGAGTGAAAAACTGTTTTTT
CASSQGAVGSEKLFF
>many|.|TRBV5-5|TRBJ2-1
TGTGCCAGCAGCTTGGAAGGGGTACGCAATGAGCAGTTCTTC
CASSLEGVRNEQFF
>many|.|TRBV4-2|TRBJ2-4
TGTGCCAGCAGCCAAGTATGGGATTGGCCAAACATTCAGTACTTC
CASSQVWDWPNIQYF
>many|.|TRBV5-1|TRBJ1-1
TGCGCCAGCAGCTTTGGCGGCGGCATGAACACTGAAGCTTTCTTT
CASSFGGGMNTEAFF
>many|.|TRBV29-1|TRBJ2-5
TGCAGCGTTGTATTAAGGACCCAAGAGACCCAGTACTTC
CSVVLRTQETQYF